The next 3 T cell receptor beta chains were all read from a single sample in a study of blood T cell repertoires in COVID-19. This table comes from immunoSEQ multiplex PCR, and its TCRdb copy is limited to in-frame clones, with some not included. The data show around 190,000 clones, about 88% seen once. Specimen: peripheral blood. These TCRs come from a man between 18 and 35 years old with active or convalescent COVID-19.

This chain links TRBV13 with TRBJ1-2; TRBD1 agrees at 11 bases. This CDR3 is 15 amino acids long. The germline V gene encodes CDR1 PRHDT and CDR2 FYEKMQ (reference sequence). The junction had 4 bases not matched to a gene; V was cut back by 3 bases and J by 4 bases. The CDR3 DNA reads TGTGCCAGCAGCTTGGCCGGGACAGGGGGCTATGGCTACACCTTC. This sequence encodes CASSLAGTGGYGYTF.

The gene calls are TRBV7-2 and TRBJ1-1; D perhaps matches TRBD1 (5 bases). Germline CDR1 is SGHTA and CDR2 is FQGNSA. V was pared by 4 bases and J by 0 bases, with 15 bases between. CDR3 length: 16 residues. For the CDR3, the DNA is TGTGCCAGCAGCTACCCTCCGACGGACATGAACACTGAAGCTTTCTTT. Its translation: CASSYPPTDMNTEAFF.

For the CDR3, the DNA is TGTGCCAGCAGGGCGACTGGCTCGAATGGCTACACCTTC. Residues: CASRATGSNGYTF. The chain is built from TRBV6-4 and TRBJ1-2, with no clear D. There are 13 residues in the CDR3. The ends were cut back, 6 bases at V and 6 bases at J, with 14 bases in the middle. Per the germline V gene, CDR1 is MRHNA and CDR2 is SNTAGT.